This TCR beta chain was sequenced in a study of blood T cells in healthy people across ages. A second PCR of 7 to 11 cycles used a sample-barcoded 5' primer and a J-beta primer mix. A 12-random-nucleotide template-switch adaptor tagged each cDNA molecule. TCRdb independently ran MiXCR on the 5' RACE reads; one entry per CDR3 protein. The sample shows 1,300,000 or so distinct CDR3 sequences, almost 60% of them seen only once. V gave up 4 bases and J gave up 10 bases, with 20 bases separating them. Germline V gene lookup returns CDR1 MGHDK and CDR2 SYGVNS. The CDR3 loop spans 16 amino acids. Remarks on this clonotype: No antigen is known for it.

Study-level results: Researchers deemed the diversity estimates from one million T cells underestimates. CMV infection status of these donors was not known.

The TCR comes from a man in his late teens or twenties in good health. This chain links TRBV25-1 with TRBJ1-6, with D possibly being TRBD1 (6 bases). The sequenced sample consisted of blood. The CDR3 reads CASSGMGARGESPLHF. The CDR3 DNA is TGTGCCAGCAGTGGTATGGGGGCCAGGGGCGAATCACCCCTCCACTTT.